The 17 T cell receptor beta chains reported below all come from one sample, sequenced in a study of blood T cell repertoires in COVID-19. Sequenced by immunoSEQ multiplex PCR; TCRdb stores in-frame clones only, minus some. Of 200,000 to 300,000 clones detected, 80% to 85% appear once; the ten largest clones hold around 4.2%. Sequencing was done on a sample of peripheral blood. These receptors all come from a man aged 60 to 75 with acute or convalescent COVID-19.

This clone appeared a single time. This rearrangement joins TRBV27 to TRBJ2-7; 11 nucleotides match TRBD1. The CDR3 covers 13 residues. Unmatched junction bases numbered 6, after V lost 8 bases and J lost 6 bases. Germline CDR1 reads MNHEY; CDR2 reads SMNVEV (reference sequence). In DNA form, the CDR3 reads TGTGCCAGCGCCGGGACAGGGGGTGGCGAGCAGTACTTC. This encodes CASAGTGGGEQYF.

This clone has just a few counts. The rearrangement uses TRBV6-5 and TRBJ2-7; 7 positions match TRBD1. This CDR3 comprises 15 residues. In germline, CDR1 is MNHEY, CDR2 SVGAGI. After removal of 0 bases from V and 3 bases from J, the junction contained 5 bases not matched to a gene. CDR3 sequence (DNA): TGTGCCAGCAGTTACTCGGTGGGACAGCGCTACGAGCAGTACTTC. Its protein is CASSYSVGQRYEQYF.

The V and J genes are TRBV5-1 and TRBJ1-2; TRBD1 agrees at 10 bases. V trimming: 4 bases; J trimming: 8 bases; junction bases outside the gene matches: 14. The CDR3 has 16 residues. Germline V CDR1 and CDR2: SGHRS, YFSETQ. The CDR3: CASSKDRDRGLEGYTF. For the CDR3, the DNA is TGCGCCAGCAGCAAAGACCGGGACAGGGGCCTCGAGGGCTACACCTTC.

The CDR3, as DNA: TGCGCCAGCAGCTTGGCCGGACAGGACCGCACTGAAGCTTTCTTT. It specifies CASSLAGQDRTEAFF. The V call is TRBV5-1, the J call TRBJ1-1; 7 bases are a match to TRBD1. The trim removed 0 bases at V and 4 bases at J, leaving 6 bases unmatched. The CDR3 sequence is 15 residues long. Germline-derived CDR1 and CDR2 are SGHRS and YFSETQ.

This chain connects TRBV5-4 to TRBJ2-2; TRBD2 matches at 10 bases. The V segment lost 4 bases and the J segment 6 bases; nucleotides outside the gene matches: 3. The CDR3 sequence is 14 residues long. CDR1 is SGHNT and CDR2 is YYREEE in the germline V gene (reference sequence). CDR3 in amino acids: CASSPGLAAGELFF. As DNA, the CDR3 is TGTGCCAGCAGCCCTGGACTAGCGGCCGGGGAGCTGTTTTTT.

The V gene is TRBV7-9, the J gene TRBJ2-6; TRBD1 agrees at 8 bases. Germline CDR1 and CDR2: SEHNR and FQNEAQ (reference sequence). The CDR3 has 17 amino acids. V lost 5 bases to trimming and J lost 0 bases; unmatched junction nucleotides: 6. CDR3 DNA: TGTGCCAGCAGCCGACAGGGGATAGGCTCTGGGGCCAACGTCCTGACTTTC. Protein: CASSRQGIGSGANVLTF. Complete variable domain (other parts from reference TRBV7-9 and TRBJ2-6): DTGVSQNPRHKITKRGQNVTFRCDPISEHNRLYWYRQTLGQGPEFLTYFQNEAQLEKSRLLSDRFSAERPKGSFSTLEIQRTEQGDSAMYLCASSRQGIGSGANVLTFGAGSRLTVL.

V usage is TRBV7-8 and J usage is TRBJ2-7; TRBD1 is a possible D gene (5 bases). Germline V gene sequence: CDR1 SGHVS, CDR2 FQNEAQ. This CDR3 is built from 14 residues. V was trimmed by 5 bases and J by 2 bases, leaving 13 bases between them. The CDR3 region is CASSGYADTYEQYF. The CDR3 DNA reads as TGTGCCAGCAGCGGCTACGCGGACACCTACGAGCAGTACTTC.

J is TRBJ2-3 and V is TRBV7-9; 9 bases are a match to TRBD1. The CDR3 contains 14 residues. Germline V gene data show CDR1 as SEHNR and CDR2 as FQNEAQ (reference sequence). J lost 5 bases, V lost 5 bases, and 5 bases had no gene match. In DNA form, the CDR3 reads TGTGCCAGCAGCAAGACAGGGGGGATAGATACGCAGTATTTT. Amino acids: CASSKTGGIDTQYF.

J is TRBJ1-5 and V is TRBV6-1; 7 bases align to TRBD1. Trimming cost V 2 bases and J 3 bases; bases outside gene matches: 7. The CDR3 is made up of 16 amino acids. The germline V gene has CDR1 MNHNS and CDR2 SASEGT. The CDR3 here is CASSEQTGITNQPQHF. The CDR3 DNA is TGTGCCAGCAGTGAACAGACAGGGATTACCAATCAGCCCCAGCATTTT.

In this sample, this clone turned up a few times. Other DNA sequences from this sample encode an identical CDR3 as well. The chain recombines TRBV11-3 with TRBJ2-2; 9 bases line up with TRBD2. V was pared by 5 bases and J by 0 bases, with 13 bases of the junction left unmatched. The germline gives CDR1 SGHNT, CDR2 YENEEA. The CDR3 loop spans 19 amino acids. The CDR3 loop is CASSHARGGGAANTGELFF. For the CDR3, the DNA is TGTGCCAGCAGCCACGCTCGGGGCGGGGGGGCCGCGAACACCGGGGAGCTGTTTTTT.

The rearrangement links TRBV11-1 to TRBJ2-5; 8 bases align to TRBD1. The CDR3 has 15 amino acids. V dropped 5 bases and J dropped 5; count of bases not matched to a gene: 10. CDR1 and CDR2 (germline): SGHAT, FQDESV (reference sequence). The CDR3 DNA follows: TGTGCCAGCAGCATAACCCAGGGGGCTTGGGAGACCCAGTACTTC. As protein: CASSITQGAWETQYF.

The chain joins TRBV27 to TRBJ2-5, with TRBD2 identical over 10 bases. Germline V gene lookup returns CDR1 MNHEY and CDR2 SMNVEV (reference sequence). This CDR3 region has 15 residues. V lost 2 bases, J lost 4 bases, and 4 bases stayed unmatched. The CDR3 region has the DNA TGTGCCAGCAGTTTACTAGCGGGAGAGGTAGAGACCCAGTACTTC. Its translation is CASSLLAGEVETQYF.

DNA of the CDR3: TGTGCCAGTAGTGGTCGGGATGAGCAGTTCTTC. It encodes CASSGRDEQFF. The genes are TRBV19 and TRBJ2-1; D unresolved. Trimming cost V 5 bases and J 8 bases, with 7 bases left between them. The CDR3 covers 11 residues. Germline CDR1 and CDR2: LNHDA and SQIVND (reference sequence).

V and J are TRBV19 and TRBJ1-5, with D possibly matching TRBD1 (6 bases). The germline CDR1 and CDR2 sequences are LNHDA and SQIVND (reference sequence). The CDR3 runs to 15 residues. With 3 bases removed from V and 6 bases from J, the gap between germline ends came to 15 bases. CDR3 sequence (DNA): TGTGCCAGTAGTATCACAGGGACCTCCCGTCAGCCCCAGCATTTT. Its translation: CASSITGTSRQPQHF.

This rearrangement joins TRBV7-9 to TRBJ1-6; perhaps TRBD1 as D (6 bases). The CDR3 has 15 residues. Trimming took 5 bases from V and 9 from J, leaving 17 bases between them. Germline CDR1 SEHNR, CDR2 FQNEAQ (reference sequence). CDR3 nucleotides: TGTGCCAGCAGCCTAGGGACACTCTTAGTTTCACCCCTCCACTTT. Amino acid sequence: CASSLGTLLVSPLHF. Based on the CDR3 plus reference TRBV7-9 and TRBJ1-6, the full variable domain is DTGVSQNPRHKITKRGQNVTFRCDPISEHNRLYWYRQTLGQGPEFLTYFQNEAQLEKSRLLSDRFSAERPKGSFSTLEIQRTEQGDSAMYLCASSLGTLLVSPLHFGNGTRLTVT.

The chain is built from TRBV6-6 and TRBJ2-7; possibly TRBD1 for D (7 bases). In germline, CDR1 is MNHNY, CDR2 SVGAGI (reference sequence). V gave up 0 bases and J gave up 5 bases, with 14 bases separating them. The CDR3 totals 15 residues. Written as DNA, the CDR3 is TGTGCCAGCAGTTACTCGTTGACAGGGAGGAACGAGCAGTACTTC. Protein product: CASSYSLTGRNEQYF.

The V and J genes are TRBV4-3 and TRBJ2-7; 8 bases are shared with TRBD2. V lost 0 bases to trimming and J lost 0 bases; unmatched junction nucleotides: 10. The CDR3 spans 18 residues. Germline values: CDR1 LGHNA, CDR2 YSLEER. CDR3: CASSQDQLTSGSSYEQYF. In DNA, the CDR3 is TGCGCCAGCAGCCAAGATCAGCTCACTAGCGGAAGCTCCTACGAGCAGTACTTC.